One and the same sample provided the 14 T cell receptor beta chains below, sequenced in a study of shared clonotypes between healthy human individuals (dated by TCRdb to the early 2020s). The library was prepared using the immunoSEQ multiplex PCR assay. The clones in this table, taken by TCRdb from immuneACCESS, are in-frame only. Not every clone is retained; where verified, under half of the shortfall comes from an unresolved V gene, and the cause of the rest is unknown. For this sample the table gives more than 500,000 clones, of which 95% to 96% were detected only once. The ten largest account for about 0.059% of the sample. Sequencing input: naive CD4+ T cells sorted from blood. Reading the label with the study, this specimen's cell subset or site is: CD45RA+ positively selected. The origin of the receptors is a woman under 40 in good health.

The CDR3 DNA reads as TGTGCCAGCACCCGATCCGGGACAGAGTACGGGGAGCTGTTTTTT. It specifies CASTRSGTEYGELFF. The rearrangement links TRBV6-5 to TRBJ2-2, with TRBD1 matching over 7 bases. Germline values: CDR1 MNHEY, CDR2 SVGAGI. V shed 7 bases and J 7 bases; nucleotides not matched to a gene: 12. The CDR3 length is 15 residues.

The genes are TRBV5-1 and TRBJ2-3; D gene uncertain. This CDR3 contains 14 residues. The germline CDR1 and CDR2 sequences are SGHRS and YFSETQ. The V gene lost 0 bases and the J gene lost 2 bases, with 7 bases spanning the gap. CDR3 nucleotide sequence: TGCGCCAGCAGCTTGGCCAGATACACAGATACGCAGTATTTT. Its translation: CASSLARYTDTQYF.

This chain joins TRBV29-1 and TRBJ2-3, with D hard to call. V lost 4 bases, J lost 3 bases, and 8 bases lay in between. CDR1 is SQVTM, CDR2 ANQGSEA, per germline. This CDR3 comprises 12 residues. CDR3 region: CSVGERTDTQYF. The CDR3 region has the DNA TGCAGCGTTGGAGAAAGAACAGATACGCAGTATTTT.

The sample holds a few counts of this clone. The chain's CDR3 is CASSTGTSRYKQYF. In DNA, the CDR3 is TGTGCCAGCAGCACCGGGACTAGCCGTTACAAGCAGTACTTC. The rearrangement links TRBV27 to TRBJ2-7; 9 bases are a match to TRBD2. Germline values: CDR1 MNHEY, CDR2 SMNVEV (reference sequence). Losses at the gene ends were 6 bases for V and 8 bases for J; bases not matched to a gene: 11. The CDR3 loop spans 14 amino acids.

The chain employs TRBV12-1 and TRBJ2-5; the DNA was not compared with TRBD2, the D call given in the table. The DNA end is more similar to TRBJ2-7, so the J call may be wrong. TRBV12-1 is recorded as a pseudogene. The CDR3 extends over 14 amino acids. The CDR3 reads CASSFPTRSHEQYF. CDR3 DNA sequence: TGTGCCAGCAGCTTCCCGACTAGGAGCCACGAGCAGTACTTC.

V gene TRBV11-2 combines with J gene TRBJ2-2; 8 nucleotides line up with TRBD1. The CDR3 is 15 amino acids. The germline gives CDR1 SGHAT, CDR2 FQNNGV. V shed 8 bases, J shed 2 bases, and the junction held 7 bases outside the gene matches. As DNA, the CDR3 is TGTGCCAGCTGGATGGACAGGGATAACACCGGGGAGCTGTTTTTT. This codes for CASWMDRDNTGELFF.

The V and J genes are TRBV5-1 and TRBJ2-7; perhaps D is TRBD1 or TRBD2 (6 bases each). This CDR3 spans 14 amino acids. V lost 4 bases and J lost 6, with 17 bases in between. Germline V gene lookup returns CDR1 SGHRS and CDR2 YFSETQ. Here the CDR3 reads CASSARGAGFEQYF. CDR3 DNA sequence: TGCGCCAGCAGCGCGAGGGGGGCAGGCTTCGAGCAGTACTTC. Based on the CDR3 plus reference TRBV5-1 and TRBJ2-7, the full variable domain is KAGVTQTPRYLIKTRGQQVTLSCSPISGHRSVSWYQQTPGQGLQFLFEYFSETQRNKGNFPGRFSGRQFSNSRSEMNVSTLELGDSALYLCASSARGAGFEQYFGPGTRLTVT.

The sample holds one count of this clone. The chain employs TRBV10-2 and TRBJ2-1; 8 bases are shared with TRBD1. There are 14 residues in the CDR3. Trimming took 3 bases from V and 6 from J; bases not matched to a gene: 4. Germline CDR1 reads WSHSY; CDR2 reads SAAADI. CDR3 coding DNA: TGCGCCAGCAGTGACCCAGGGGGCTTCAATGAGCAGTTCTTC. Protein: CASSDPGGFNEQFF.

This chain connects TRBV9 to TRBJ2-2; D remains unclear. The V end lost 0 bases, the J end lost 5 bases, and 8 bases lay between the germline ends. This CDR3 is 14 amino acids long. Germline CDR1 reads SGDLS; CDR2 reads YYNGEE. The CDR3 sequence: CASSVGTSTGELFF. CDR3 DNA: TGTGCCAGCAGCGTAGGCACTTCTACCGGGGAGCTGTTTTTT.

This rearrangement joins TRBV28 to TRBJ2-5, with D perhaps TRBD1 (6 bases). This CDR3 comprises 11 residues. CDR1 is MDHEN and CDR2 is SYDVKM in the germline V gene. CDR3 bases: TGTGCGAGTGTAGGGGGTGAGGAGCAGTACTTC. Translation: CASVGGEEQYF.

The V and J genes are TRBV5-4 and TRBJ2-3; no clear D. Trimming shortened V by 4 bases and J by 2 bases, and 2 bases separated the two germline ends. The CDR3 covers 11 residues. Germline V lookup: CDR1 SGHNT, CDR2 YYREEE (reference sequence). CDR3 sequence: CASSITDTQYF. The CDR3 bases are TGTGCCAGCAGCATCACAGATACGCAGTATTTT.

V is TRBV7-9 and J is TRBJ1-4; D uncertain. Trimming pared 3 bases from V and 1 base from J, leaving 6 bases between. Germline CDR1 reads SEHNR; CDR2 reads FQNEAQ (reference sequence). The CDR3 loop spans 14 amino acids. The CDR3 is CASSFRQTNEKLFF. Written as DNA, the CDR3 is TGTGCCAGCAGCTTCCGACAAACTAATGAAAAACTGTTTTTT.

This sequence joins TRBV18 and TRBJ2-7; 10 bases are a match to TRBD1. With V trimmed by 3 bases and J by 5 bases, 4 bases remained unmatched. The V gene's germline CDR1 is KGHSH and CDR2 LQKENI. The CDR3 covers 14 residues. The CDR3 loop reads CASSPYGQGDEQYF. The CDR3 bases are TGTGCCAGCTCACCTTACGGACAGGGGGACGAGCAGTACTTC.

The count of this clone is one. The gene calls are TRBV5-1 and TRBJ1-3, with D maybe TRBD1 (5 bases). CDR3 length equals 15 residues. Germline CDR1 reads SGHRS; CDR2 reads YFSETQ. The germline V and J ends were trimmed by 2 bases and 0 bases, with 9 bases remaining between them. The DNA of the CDR3 is TGCGCCAGCAGCTTTGACAGAAGCTCTGGAAACACCATATATTTT. Encoded protein: CASSFDRSSGNTIYF.